This T cell receptor (beta chain) was captured by sequencing in a study of OX40 agonist ivuxolimab in advanced cancers. Here immunoSEQ multiplex PCR was the method, and the copy in TCRdb shows in-frame clones only, minus some. The table has more than 60,000 clones, roughly 85% seen once. Per the germline V gene, CDR1 is SGHTA and CDR2 is FQGNSA. This CDR3 spans 13 amino acids. The V end was cut by 2 bases, the J end by 8 bases, with 12 bases between. The V call is TRBV7-2, the J call TRBJ1-2; a possible D gene is TRBD1 (5 bases). Sequences were derived from CD4+ or CD8+ T cells sorted from blood, sampled in a trial of the OX40 agonist ivuxolimab. The sequence was collected from an adult with an advanced solid tumor such as melanoma, head and neck, liver or kidney cancer. Here the CDR3 reads CASSLNPGGGYTF. In DNA, the CDR3 is TGTGCCAGCAGCTTAAACCCCGGGGGGGGCTACACCTTC. The full variable domain, with the rest looked up from reference TRBV7-2 and TRBJ1-2, is GAGVSQSPSNKVTEKGKDVELRCDPISGHTALYWYRQSLGQGLEFLIYFQGNSAPDKSGLPSDRFSAERTGGSVSTLTIQRTQQEDSAVYLCASSLNPGGGYTFGSGTRLTVV.